These T cell receptor beta chains were read from a single sample in a study of graft-versus-host responses after intestinal transplantation. TCRdb's table, derived via immunoSEQ multiplex PCR, lists solely in-frame clones and lacks some. The sample lists fewer than 25,000 clones, around 40% occurring once. Sequenced here: alloreactive CD4+ T cells from a mixed lymphocyte reaction culture, sampled before intestinal transplant. The receptors derive from a human patient who received an intestinal transplant. The conserved cysteine and the conserved F or W are not part of the CDR3 here. D genes are given only for firm matches. Clone size, where shown, is once, few, many, or a class for clones that have expanded.

d_gene: -; abundance: -; v_gene: TRBV6-6; CDR3aa: ASNFGGVYEQY
d_gene: -; abundance: -; v_gene: TRBV6-1; CDR3aa: ASRRRGNTEAF
d_gene: TRBD2; abundance: few; v_gene: TRBV5-6; CDR3aa: ASNPLGREGLETQY
d_gene: TRBD2; abundance: -; v_gene: TRBV7-2; CDR3aa: ASSSTSGRLVTQY
d_gene: -; abundance: -; v_gene: TRBV5-4; CDR3aa: ASSLDAGLYGYT
d_gene: -; abundance: few; v_gene: TRBV6-1; CDR3aa: ASSSLYREKGYT
d_gene: TRBD2; abundance: few; v_gene: TRBV5-1; CDR3aa: ASSLGGSSGANVLT
d_gene: TRBD2; abundance: once; v_gene: TRBV5-4; CDR3aa: ASSSTAAGGRKRNIQY
d_gene: TRBD1; abundance: few; v_gene: TRBV5-1; CDR3aa: ASSFQQGAVEAF
d_gene: -; abundance: -; v_gene: TRBV9; CDR3aa: ASSPQANYGYT
d_gene: TRBD2; abundance: -; v_gene: TRBV7-2; CDR3aa: ASRALGGGYTGELF
d_gene: TRBD2; abundance: -; v_gene: TRBV5-1; CDR3aa: ASSESGGFTDTQY
d_gene: -; abundance: -; v_gene: TRBV9; CDR3aa: ASSVPGRYGYT
d_gene: TRBD1; abundance: -; v_gene: TRBV13; CDR3aa: ASSLVGPTGGRNSPLH
d_gene: TRBD2; abundance: few; v_gene: TRBV5-1; CDR3aa: ASSLLVQRGHEQF
d_gene: TRBD2; abundance: -; v_gene: TRBV14; CDR3aa: ASSPGTRSTFREQF
d_gene: TRBD2; abundance: few; v_gene: TRBV9; CDR3aa: ASSVLGLAGGGEQF
d_gene: TRBD2; abundance: -; v_gene: TRBV4-2; CDR3aa: ASSQRGRGGGSYEQY
d_gene: -; abundance: -; v_gene: TRBV27; CDR3aa: ASSLGSDTEAF
d_gene: -; abundance: -; v_gene: TRBV7-9; CDR3aa: ASSRTSATGVDEQY
d_gene: -; abundance: -; v_gene: TRBV4-2; CDR3aa: ASSPGDSINQPQH
d_gene: -; abundance: -; v_gene: TRBV6-6; CDR3aa: ASYNQGSYEQY
d_gene: -; abundance: -; v_gene: TRBV7-2; CDR3aa: ASSSRRGRGSPLH
d_gene: -; abundance: -; v_gene: TRBV5-4; CDR3aa: ASSRQGRVYEQY
d_gene: TRBD1; abundance: -; v_gene: TRBV6-1; CDR3aa: ASSDRTGRLGDGYT
d_gene: TRBD1; abundance: few; v_gene: TRBV7-3; CDR3aa: ASSLGTGRVEAF
d_gene: -; abundance: -; v_gene: TRBV15; CDR3aa: ATIPGYNEKLF
d_gene: TRBD1; abundance: -; v_gene: TRBV4-3; CDR3aa: ASSQERTGGFRTEAF
d_gene: -; abundance: few; v_gene: TRBV25-1; CDR3aa: ASRGQGSANEKLF
d_gene: TRBD1; abundance: few; v_gene: TRBV7-2; CDR3aa: ASSLVGTALNYGYT
d_gene: -; abundance: -; v_gene: TRBV19; CDR3aa: ASSILRGSTDTQY
d_gene: TRBD2; abundance: few; v_gene: TRBV2; CDR3aa: ASRSAGGNEQF
d_gene: -; abundance: few; v_gene: TRBV6-5; CDR3aa: ASSYTYTDSPGELF
d_gene: -; abundance: once; v_gene: TRBV30; CDR3aa: AWSTGRRYYGYT
d_gene: TRBD2; abundance: -; v_gene: TRBV9; CDR3aa: ASSVGAGGLYSTDTQY
d_gene: -; abundance: -; v_gene: TRBV30; CDR3aa: AWSVTRTGELF
d_gene: TRBD2; abundance: few; v_gene: TRBV7-9; CDR3aa: ASSLGGTSGETQY
d_gene: -; abundance: -; v_gene: TRBV10-3; CDR3aa: AGRDTPLHEQY
d_gene: TRBD1; abundance: -; v_gene: TRBV6-5; CDR3aa: ASSSLQGANYGYT
d_gene: -; abundance: -; v_gene: TRBV19; CDR3aa: ASKGSSGFNQPQH
d_gene: -; abundance: few; v_gene: TRBV7-3; CDR3aa: ASSLIDFTDTQY
d_gene: -; abundance: few; v_gene: TRBV28; CDR3aa: ASQPWKGVVTEAF
d_gene: -; abundance: -; v_gene: TRBV6-4; CDR3aa: ASSDSAGTYNEQF
d_gene: TRBD1; abundance: -; v_gene: TRBV5-1; CDR3aa: ASSGQGAGETQY
d_gene: TRBD1; abundance: -; v_gene: TRBV28; CDR3aa: ASSRRAGGSYEQY
d_gene: -; abundance: few; v_gene: TRBV29-1; CDR3aa: SVESSLQGPYGYT